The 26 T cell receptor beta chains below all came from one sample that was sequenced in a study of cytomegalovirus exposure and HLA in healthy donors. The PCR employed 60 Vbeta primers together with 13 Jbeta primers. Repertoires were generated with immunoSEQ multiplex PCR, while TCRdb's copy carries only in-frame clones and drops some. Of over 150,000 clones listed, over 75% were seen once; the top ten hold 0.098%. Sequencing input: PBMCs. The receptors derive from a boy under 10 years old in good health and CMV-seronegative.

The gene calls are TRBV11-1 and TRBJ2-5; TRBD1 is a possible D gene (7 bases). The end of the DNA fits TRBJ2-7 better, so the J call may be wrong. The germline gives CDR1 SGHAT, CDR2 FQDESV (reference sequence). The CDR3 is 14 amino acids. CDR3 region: CASSLQGGVNEQYF. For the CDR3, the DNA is TGTGCCAGCAGCTTACAGGGGGGCGTTAACGAGCAGTACTTC.

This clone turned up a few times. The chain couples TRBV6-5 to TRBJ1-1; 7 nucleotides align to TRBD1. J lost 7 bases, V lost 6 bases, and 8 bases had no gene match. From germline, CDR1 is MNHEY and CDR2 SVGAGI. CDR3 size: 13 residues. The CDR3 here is CASSIDRAGEAFF. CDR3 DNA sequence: TGTGCCAGCAGCATCGACAGGGCCGGTGAAGCTTTCTTT.

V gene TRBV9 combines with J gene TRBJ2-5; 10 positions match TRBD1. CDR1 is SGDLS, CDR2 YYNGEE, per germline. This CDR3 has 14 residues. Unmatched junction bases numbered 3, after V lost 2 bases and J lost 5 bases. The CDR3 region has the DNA TGTGCCAGCAGCGTGGGACAGGGGCGCGAGACCCAGTACTTC. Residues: CASSVGQGRETQYF.

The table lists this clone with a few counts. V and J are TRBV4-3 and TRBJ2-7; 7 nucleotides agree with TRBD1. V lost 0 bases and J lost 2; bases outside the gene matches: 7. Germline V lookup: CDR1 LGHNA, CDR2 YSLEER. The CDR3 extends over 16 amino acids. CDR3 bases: TGCGCCAGCAGCCAAGATCGAGGGGGCCCAACCTACGAGCAGTACTTC. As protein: CASSQDRGGPTYEQYF.

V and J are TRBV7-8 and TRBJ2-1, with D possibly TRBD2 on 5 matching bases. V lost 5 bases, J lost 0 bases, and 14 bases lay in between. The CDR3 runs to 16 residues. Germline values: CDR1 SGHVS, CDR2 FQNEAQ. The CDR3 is CASSPRGTSSYNEQFF. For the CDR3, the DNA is TGTGCCAGCAGCCCCCGGGGTACGAGCTCCTACAATGAGCAGTTCTTC.

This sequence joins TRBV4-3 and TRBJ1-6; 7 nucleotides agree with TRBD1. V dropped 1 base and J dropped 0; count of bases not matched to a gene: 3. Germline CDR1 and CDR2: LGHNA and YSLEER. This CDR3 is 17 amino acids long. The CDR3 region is CASSQGQGSSYNSPLHF. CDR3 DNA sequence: TGCGCCAGCAGCCAAGGACAGGGAAGCTCCTATAATTCACCCCTCCACTTT.

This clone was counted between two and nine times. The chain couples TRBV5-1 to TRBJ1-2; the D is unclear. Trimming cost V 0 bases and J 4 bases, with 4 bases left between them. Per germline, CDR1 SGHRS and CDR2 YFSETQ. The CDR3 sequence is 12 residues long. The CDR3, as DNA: TGCGCCAGCAGCTTGGACACCTATGGCTACACCTTC. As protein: CASSLDTYGYTF.

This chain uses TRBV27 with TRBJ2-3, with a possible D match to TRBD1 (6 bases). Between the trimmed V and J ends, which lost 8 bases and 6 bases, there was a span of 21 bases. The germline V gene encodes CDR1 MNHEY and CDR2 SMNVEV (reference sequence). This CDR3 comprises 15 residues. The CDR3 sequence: CASRSGTFVSDTQYF. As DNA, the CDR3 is TGTGCCAGCCGCTCCGGGACATTCGTTTCGGATACGCAGTATTTT.

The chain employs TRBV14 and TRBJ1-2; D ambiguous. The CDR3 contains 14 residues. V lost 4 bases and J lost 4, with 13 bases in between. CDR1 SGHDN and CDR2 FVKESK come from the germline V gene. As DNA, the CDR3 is TGTGCCAGCAGCCCATATACAGACCTCTATGGCTACACCTTC. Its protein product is CASSPYTDLYGYTF.

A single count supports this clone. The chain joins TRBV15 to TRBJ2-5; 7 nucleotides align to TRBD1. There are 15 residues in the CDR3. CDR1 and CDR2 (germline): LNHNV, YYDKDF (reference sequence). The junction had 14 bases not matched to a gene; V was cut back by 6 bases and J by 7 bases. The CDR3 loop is CATSQTGQTRGTQYF. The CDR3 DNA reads TGTGCCACCAGTCAAACGGGACAGACCCGGGGGACCCAGTACTTC. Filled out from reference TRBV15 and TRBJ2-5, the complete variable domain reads DAMVIQNPRYQVTQFGKPVTLSCSQTLNHNVMYWYQQKSSQAPKLLFHYYDKDFNNEADTPDNFQSRRPNTSFCFLDIRSPGLGDTAMYLCATSQTGQTRGTQYFGPGTRLLVL.

CDR3 bases: TGTGCCAGCAGCTTAGAAACAGGGGGCACAGATACGCAGTATTTT. It yields the protein CASSLETGGTDTQYF. The chain uses TRBV7-9 and TRBJ2-3; 7 bases fit TRBD1. With 1 base clipped from V and 1 base from J, the junction kept 2 bases outside the gene matches. This CDR3 has 15 amino acids. CDR1 SEHNR and CDR2 FQNEAQ come from the germline V gene (reference sequence).

In DNA form, the CDR3 reads TGTGCCATCAGTACCGGGACAGCTTACAATGAGCAGTTCTTC. It codes for CAISTGTAYNEQFF. The chain employs TRBV10-3 and TRBJ2-1, with TRBD1 matching over 7 bases. With 5 bases clipped from V and 4 bases from J, the junction kept 5 bases outside the gene matches. The CDR3 contains 14 residues. The germline V gene has CDR1 ENHRY and CDR2 SYGVKD.

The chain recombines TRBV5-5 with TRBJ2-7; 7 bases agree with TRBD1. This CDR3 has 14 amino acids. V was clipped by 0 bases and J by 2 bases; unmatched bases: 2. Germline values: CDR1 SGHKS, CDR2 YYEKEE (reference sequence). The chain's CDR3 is CASSLVGQPYEQYF. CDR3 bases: TGTGCCAGCAGCTTGGTGGGACAGCCCTACGAGCAGTACTTC.

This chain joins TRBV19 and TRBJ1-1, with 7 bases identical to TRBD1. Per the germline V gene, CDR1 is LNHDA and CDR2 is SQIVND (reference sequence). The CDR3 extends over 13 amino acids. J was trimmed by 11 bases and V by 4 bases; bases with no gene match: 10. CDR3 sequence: CASSKTGLSKAFF. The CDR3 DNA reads TGTGCCAGTAGTAAGACAGGGCTTTCGAAGGCTTTCTTT.

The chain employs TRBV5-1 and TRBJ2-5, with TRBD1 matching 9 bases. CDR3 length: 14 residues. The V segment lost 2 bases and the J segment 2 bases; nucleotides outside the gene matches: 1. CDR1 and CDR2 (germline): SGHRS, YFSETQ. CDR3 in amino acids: CASSLGTGQETQYF. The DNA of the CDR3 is TGCGCCAGCAGCTTAGGGACAGGGCAAGAGACCCAGTACTTC.

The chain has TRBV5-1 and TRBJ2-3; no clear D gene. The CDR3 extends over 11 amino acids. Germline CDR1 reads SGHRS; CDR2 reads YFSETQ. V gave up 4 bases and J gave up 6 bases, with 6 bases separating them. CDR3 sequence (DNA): TGCGCCAGCAGCGGCGGCGATACGCAGTATTTT. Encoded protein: CASSGGDTQYF.

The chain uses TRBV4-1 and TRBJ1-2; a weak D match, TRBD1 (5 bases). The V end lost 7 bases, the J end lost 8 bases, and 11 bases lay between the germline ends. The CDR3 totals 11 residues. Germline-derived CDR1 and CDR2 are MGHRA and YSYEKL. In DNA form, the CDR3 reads TGCGCCAGCATGGGGGAGGGCGGCTACACCTTC. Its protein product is CASMGEGGYTF.

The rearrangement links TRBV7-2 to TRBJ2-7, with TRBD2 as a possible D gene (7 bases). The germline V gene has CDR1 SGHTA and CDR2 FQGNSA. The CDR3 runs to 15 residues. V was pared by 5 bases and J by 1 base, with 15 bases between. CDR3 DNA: TGTGCCAGCAGCACGCCTGCGGGGGCTTCCTACGAGCAGTACTTC. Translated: CASSTPAGASYEQYF.

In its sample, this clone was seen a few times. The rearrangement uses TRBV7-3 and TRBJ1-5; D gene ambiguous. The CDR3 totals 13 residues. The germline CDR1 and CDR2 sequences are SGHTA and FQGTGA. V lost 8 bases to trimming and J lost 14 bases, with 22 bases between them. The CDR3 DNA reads TGTGCCAGCGGGCCCGCGGGGAAGGGAAAAAAGCATTTT. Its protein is CASGPAGKGKKHF.

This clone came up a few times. The CDR3 sequence is CATSRDKRAGGITGELFF. DNA for the CDR3: TGTGCCACCAGCAGAGATAAGAGGGCAGGGGGCATCACCGGGGAGCTGTTTTTT. The V call is TRBV15, the J call TRBJ2-2, with 8 bases identical to TRBD1. This CDR3 has 18 amino acids. Germline trimming cut 0 bases from V and 4 bases from J; bases unmatched to any gene: 10. Per germline, CDR1 LNHNV and CDR2 YYDKDF (reference sequence). Full variable domain (outside the CDR3, taken from reference TRBV15 and TRBJ2-2): DAMVIQNPRYQVTQFGKPVTLSCSQTLNHNVMYWYQQKSSQAPKLLFHYYDKDFNNEADTPDNFQSRRPNTSFCFLDIRSPGLGDTAMYLCATSRDKRAGGITGELFFGEGSRLTVL.

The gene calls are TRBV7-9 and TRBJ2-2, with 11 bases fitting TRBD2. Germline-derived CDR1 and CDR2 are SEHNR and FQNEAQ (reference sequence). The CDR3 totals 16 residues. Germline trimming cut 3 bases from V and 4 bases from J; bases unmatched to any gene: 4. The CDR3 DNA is TGTGCCAGCAGCTTCCCCGGACTAGCGGGCACCGGGGAGCTGTTTTTT. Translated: CASSFPGLAGTGELFF.

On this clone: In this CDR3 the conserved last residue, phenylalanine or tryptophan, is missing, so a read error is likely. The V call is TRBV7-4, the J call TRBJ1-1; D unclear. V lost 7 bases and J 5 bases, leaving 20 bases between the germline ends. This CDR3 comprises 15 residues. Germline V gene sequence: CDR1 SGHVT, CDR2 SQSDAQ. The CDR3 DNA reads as TGTGCCAGCACCCCTATCTGGCGGAGGAGGACTGAAGCTTTCTCT. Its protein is CASTPIWRRRTEAFS.

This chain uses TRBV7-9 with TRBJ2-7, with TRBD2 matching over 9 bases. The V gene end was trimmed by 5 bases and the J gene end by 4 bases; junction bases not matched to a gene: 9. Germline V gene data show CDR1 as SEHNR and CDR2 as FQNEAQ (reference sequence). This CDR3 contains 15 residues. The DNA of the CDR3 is TGTGCCAGCAGCCTGTCAGCGGGGGGATCTTACGAGCAGTACTTC. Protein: CASSLSAGGSYEQYF.

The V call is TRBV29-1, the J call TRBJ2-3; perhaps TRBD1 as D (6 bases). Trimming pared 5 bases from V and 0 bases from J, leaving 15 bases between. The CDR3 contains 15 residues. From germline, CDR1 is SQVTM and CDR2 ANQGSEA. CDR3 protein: CSVRRTVSSTDTQYF. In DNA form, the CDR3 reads TGCAGCGTTCGTCGGACAGTTTCTAGCACAGATACGCAGTATTTT.

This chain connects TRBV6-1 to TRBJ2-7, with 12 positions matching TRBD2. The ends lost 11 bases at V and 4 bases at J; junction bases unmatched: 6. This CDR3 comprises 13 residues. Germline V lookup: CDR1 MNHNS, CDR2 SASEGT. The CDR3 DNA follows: TGTGCCCCCGGAACTAGCGGGGGGTACGAGCAGTACTTC. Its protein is CAPGTSGGYEQYF.

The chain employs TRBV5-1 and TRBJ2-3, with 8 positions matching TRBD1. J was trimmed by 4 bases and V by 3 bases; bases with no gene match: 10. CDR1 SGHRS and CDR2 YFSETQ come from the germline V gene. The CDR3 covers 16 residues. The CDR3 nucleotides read TGCGCCAGCAGCTCTGGGAACGGGGGACAGGCAGATACGCAGTATTTT. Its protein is CASSSGNGGQADTQYF.